Listed below are T cell receptor beta chains from one sample, sequenced in a study of cytomegalovirus exposure and HLA in healthy donors. TCRdb's table, derived via immunoSEQ multiplex PCR, lists solely in-frame clones and lacks some. Counted here are approximately 140,000 clones, nearly 80% occurring once; the ten biggest clones make up about 5%. The sample consisted of PBMCs. Receptor source: a male donor in good health and CMV-seronegative. CDR3s include the opening cysteine and the closing phenylalanine or tryptophan. Fields, in order: CDR3 DNA, CDR3 protein, J gene, D gene, V gene, clone size. D genes are given only for firm matches. For some rows the clone size is stated as once, few or many, or as a class when expanded; others skip it.

TGTGCCAGCAGTGAGCAGGGGGAATCCTCTGAAGCTTTCTTT | CASSEQGESSEAFF | TRBJ1-1 | TRBD1 | TRBV6-6 | .
TGCGCCAGCAGCTTCAGTGGAGCGGACGAGCAGTACTTC | CASSFSGADEQYF | TRBJ2-7 | . | TRBV5-1 | .
TGTGCCAGTAGCATAAACAACAACCACCCAGATACGCAGTATTTT | CASSINNNHPDTQYF | TRBJ2-3 | . | TRBV19 | .
TGTGCCAGCTCACCACCGACAAACTCCTACGAGCAGTACTTC | CASSPPTNSYEQYF | TRBJ2-7 | . | TRBV18 | .
TGTGCCAGCAGTCACCAAAAGGAGGCCGGGGGCTACACCTTC | CASSHQKEAGGYTF | TRBJ1-2 | . | TRBV6-5 | .
TGCGCCAGCAGCCAAGAACTAGGGAGCTCCTACGAGCAGTACTTC | CASSQELGSSYEQYF | TRBJ2-7 | . | TRBV4-3 | .
TGTGCCAGCAGTGACGACAGGGGAAGAAACACCATATATTTT | CASSDDRGRNTIYF | TRBJ1-3 | TRBD1 | TRBV2 | once
TGCAGCGCCGGGACAGGGGCCTACGAGCAGTACTTC | CSAGTGAYEQYF | TRBJ2-7 | TRBD1 | TRBV29-1 | .
TGTGCCAGCAGTACCAGGGCTGGGGCCAACGTCCTGACTTTC | CASSTRAGANVLTF | TRBJ2-6 | . | TRBV2 | .
TGTGCCACCCAGGCAACCAATCAGCCCCAGCATTTT | CATQATNQPQHF | TRBJ1-5 | . | TRBV28 | .
TGTGCCAGCAGGGGAGGACGGGGCTATGGCTACACCTTC | CASRGGRGYGYTF | TRBJ1-2 | . | TRBV6-4 | .
TGTGCCAGTAGTATACAGGGTAGCAATCAGCCCCAGCATTTT | CASSIQGSNQPQHF | TRBJ1-5 | . | TRBV19 | once
TGTGCCAGCAGCGTAGGAGGAGGGTTGGACACTGAAGCTTTCTTT | CASSVGGGLDTEAFF | TRBJ1-1 | . | TRBV9 | .
TGCGCCAGCAGCCAAGAGTCCAGACCGGGACTCACGCAGTACTTC | CASSQESRPGLTQYF | TRBJ2-7 | . | TRBV4-1 | .
TGTGCCAGCAGCCCTGGGGACAGGGGGCTATACGAGCAGTACTTC | CASSPGDRGLYEQYF | TRBJ2-7 | TRBD1 | TRBV7-9 | .
TGCGCCAGCAGCTTGGCCTCGGGTGCAGGAAACACCATATATTTT | CASSLASGAGNTIYF | TRBJ1-3 | . | TRBV5-1 | .
TGCGCCAGCAGCCCGTCGGGACAGCCACAAGAGACCCAGTACTTC | CASSPSGQPQETQYF | TRBJ2-5 | TRBD1 | TRBV5-1 | .
TGTGCCAGCAGCCCAGAAGGGGGAAGCAATCAGCCCCAGCATTTT | CASSPEGGSNQPQHF | TRBJ1-5 | . | TRBV7-9 | .
TGTGCCAGCAGCCCTCGGACTAGCGAGGCGGAGACCCAGTACTTC | CASSPRTSEAETQYF | TRBJ2-5 | TRBD2 | TRBV7-8 | .
TGCAGCGTTGACCCGGGACACCAAGGGAATGAGCAGTTCTTC | CSVDPGHQGNEQFF | TRBJ2-1 | . | TRBV29-1 | .
TGTGCCAGCAGTGGATCGGGGGGGCTCAAAAACATTCAGTACTTC | CASSGSGGLKNIQYF | TRBJ2-4 | TRBD2 | TRBV2 | .
TGTGCCTGGAGAACGGACAGGACGAACACCGGGGAGCTGTTTTTT | CAWRTDRTNTGELFF | TRBJ2-2 | TRBD1 | TRBV30 | once
TGTGCCAGCACCTGGGGACAGGCGCAGTTCTTC | CASTWGQAQFF | TRBJ2-1 | TRBD1 | TRBV6-5 | .
TGTGCCATCAGTGATGGGACTTACAATGAGCAGTTCTTC | CAISDGTYNEQFF | TRBJ2-1 | . | TRBV10-3 | .
TGTGCCAGCAGCTTGACGGGGCGGGAGGGAGAGGCCCAGTACTTC | CASSLTGREGEAQYF | TRBJ2-5 | TRBD2 | TRBV5-4 | .
TGTGCCAGCAGCTCCGGTGGGGCCAACGTCCTGACTTTC | CASSSGGANVLTF | TRBJ2-6 | . | TRBV7-6 | .
TGTGCCAGCCGTAGAATGCCGGGACAGGGACCCTACGAGCAGTACTTC | CASRRMPGQGPYEQYF | TRBJ2-7 | TRBD1 | TRBV5-4 | .
TGTGCCAGCAGCTCTCGCCCGACAGGGAGGTACGAGCAGTACTTC | CASSSRPTGRYEQYF | TRBJ2-7 | . | TRBV9 | .
TGTGCCAGCAGCCGTACCGGGACAGGGCAAGAGACCCAGTACTTC | CASSRTGTGQETQYF | TRBJ2-5 | TRBD1 | TRBV7-3 | .
TGTGCCAGTAGTAGTTTAGGTCGGCAGGGGGATCAGCCCCAGCATTTT | CASSSLGRQGDQPQHF | TRBJ1-5 | TRBD1 | TRBV19 | .
TGTGCCAGCAGTTACGGCAGGGGGGCGAGAGAAAAACTGTTTTTT | CASSYGRGAREKLFF | TRBJ1-4 | TRBD1 | TRBV6-5 | .
TGTGCCAGCAGCTTAGCTGGAGCCATATACAATGAGCAGTTCTTC | CASSLAGAIYNEQFF | TRBJ2-1 | . | TRBV7-2 | .
TGTGCCAGTAGTCAATCTAAGAACACTGAAGCTTTCTTT | CASSQSKNTEAFF | TRBJ1-1 | . | TRBV19 | .
TGCGCCAGCAGCACTTCAGGGAGGGCCGCGGAGACCCAGTACTTC | CASSTSGRAAETQYF | TRBJ2-5 | TRBD2 | TRBV5-1 | .
TGTGCCAGTGGGTGGACAGAGGAAAACATTCAGTACTTC | CASGWTEENIQYF | TRBJ2-4 | . | TRBV19 | .
TGTGCCAGCAGTGGAGGAGGGACAGGTTACAATCAGCCCCAGCATTTT | CASSGGGTGYNQPQHF | TRBJ1-5 | TRBD1 | TRBV2 | .
TGTGCCACCAGTCTAGGGACACCGACCACTGAAGCTTTCTTT | CATSLGTPTTEAFF | TRBJ1-1 | . | TRBV15 | .
TGCAGCGTTGAGATGGACTCCTCTCCTGAGACCCAGTACTTC | CSVEMDSSPETQYF | TRBJ2-5 | . | TRBV29-1 | .
TGTGCCACGACCCGGGACATGTCAACTAATGAAAAACTGTTTTTT | CATTRDMSTNEKLFF | TRBJ1-4 | . | TRBV5-4 | .
TGCAGCGTTGTCCTACTAGGGGGCACTGAAGCTTTCTTT | CSVVLLGGTEAFF | TRBJ1-1 | . | TRBV29-1 | .
TGTGCCATCAGTCCCGGGACAGGGAGGGGTGAGACCCAGTACTTC | CAISPGTGRGETQYF | TRBJ2-5 | TRBD1 | TRBV10-3 | few
TGTGCCACCAGCAGAGATCGGAGGGGAACCACAGATACGCAGTATTTT | CATSRDRRGTTDTQYF | TRBJ2-3 | . | TRBV15 | .
TGTGCCAGCAGCTGGGGACCGGGACTGAGGGACGAGCAGTACTTC | CASSWGPGLRDEQYF | TRBJ2-7 | . | TRBV5-4 | .
TGTGCCAGCAGCCGCCGGGACAGGGGGAACACCATATATTTT | CASSRRDRGNTIYF | TRBJ1-3 | TRBD1 | TRBV14 | .
TGTGCCAGCAGCCCAAAGACAGGGGGAAACTATGGCTACACCTTC | CASSPKTGGNYGYTF | TRBJ1-2 | TRBD1 | TRBV9 | .
TGTGCCAGCACCAGGGGGAGCACAGATACGCAGTATTTT | CASTRGSTDTQYF | TRBJ2-3 | TRBD1 | TRBV11-2 | once
TGTGCCAGCAGTGCGCAGGGTTCCGATCAGCCCCAGCATTTT | CASSAQGSDQPQHF | TRBJ1-5 | . | TRBV2 | .
TGTGCCAGCAGCCTTCAGACAGGGTACTACGAGCAGTACTTC | CASSLQTGYYEQYF | TRBJ2-7 | TRBD1 | TRBV7-8 | .
TGCGCCAGCAGCCACACATATAGCGGGGAGGGAGATACGCAGTATTTT | CASSHTYSGEGDTQYF | TRBJ2-3 | TRBD2 | TRBV4-3 | once
TGCGCCAGCAGCCTCCGGACAGGGGAAAATGAAAAACTGTTTTTT | CASSLRTGENEKLFF | TRBJ1-4 | TRBD1 | TRBV4-1 | once
TGTGCCAGCAACCCTCTGGGCTACGGCTACACCTTC | CASNPLGYGYTF | TRBJ1-2 | . | TRBV5-6 | .
TGTGCCAGCAGCCCCGTGGGAGCTGAAGCTTTCTTT | CASSPVGAEAFF | TRBJ1-1 | . | TRBV4-2 | .
TGTGCCAGCAGCCGACCTCGGACGGGAAACTCCTACGAGCAGTACTTC | CASSRPRTGNSYEQYF | TRBJ2-7 | . | TRBV7-2 | few
TGCGCCAGCAGCCCCACAGGGGCCTACGGAAACACCATATATTTT | CASSPTGAYGNTIYF | TRBJ1-3 | TRBD1 | TRBV5-1 | .
TGTGCCAGCAGCCAAGGACAGTTCGTAGAGCAGTACTTC | CASSQGQFVEQYF | TRBJ2-7 | . | TRBV14 | .
TGTGCCAGCAGTCCCACCCACAGGGGGCCTGGTCAGCCCCAGCATTTT | CASSPTHRGPGQPQHF | TRBJ1-5 | TRBD1 | TRBV6-6 | .
TGTGCCAGCAGTTCGCCCCGTGGAGGGAACACTGAAGCTTTCTTT | CASSSPRGGNTEAFF | TRBJ1-1 | . | TRBV6-5 | .
TGTGCCAGTAGCCATATTTACAGCGAAGCTTTCTTT | CASSHIYSEAFF | TRBJ1-1 | . | TRBV19 | .
TGTGCCAGCACCCAGGGACAGGGCTATCAGCCCCAGCATTTT | CASTQGQGYQPQHF | TRBJ1-5 | TRBD1 | TRBV28 | .